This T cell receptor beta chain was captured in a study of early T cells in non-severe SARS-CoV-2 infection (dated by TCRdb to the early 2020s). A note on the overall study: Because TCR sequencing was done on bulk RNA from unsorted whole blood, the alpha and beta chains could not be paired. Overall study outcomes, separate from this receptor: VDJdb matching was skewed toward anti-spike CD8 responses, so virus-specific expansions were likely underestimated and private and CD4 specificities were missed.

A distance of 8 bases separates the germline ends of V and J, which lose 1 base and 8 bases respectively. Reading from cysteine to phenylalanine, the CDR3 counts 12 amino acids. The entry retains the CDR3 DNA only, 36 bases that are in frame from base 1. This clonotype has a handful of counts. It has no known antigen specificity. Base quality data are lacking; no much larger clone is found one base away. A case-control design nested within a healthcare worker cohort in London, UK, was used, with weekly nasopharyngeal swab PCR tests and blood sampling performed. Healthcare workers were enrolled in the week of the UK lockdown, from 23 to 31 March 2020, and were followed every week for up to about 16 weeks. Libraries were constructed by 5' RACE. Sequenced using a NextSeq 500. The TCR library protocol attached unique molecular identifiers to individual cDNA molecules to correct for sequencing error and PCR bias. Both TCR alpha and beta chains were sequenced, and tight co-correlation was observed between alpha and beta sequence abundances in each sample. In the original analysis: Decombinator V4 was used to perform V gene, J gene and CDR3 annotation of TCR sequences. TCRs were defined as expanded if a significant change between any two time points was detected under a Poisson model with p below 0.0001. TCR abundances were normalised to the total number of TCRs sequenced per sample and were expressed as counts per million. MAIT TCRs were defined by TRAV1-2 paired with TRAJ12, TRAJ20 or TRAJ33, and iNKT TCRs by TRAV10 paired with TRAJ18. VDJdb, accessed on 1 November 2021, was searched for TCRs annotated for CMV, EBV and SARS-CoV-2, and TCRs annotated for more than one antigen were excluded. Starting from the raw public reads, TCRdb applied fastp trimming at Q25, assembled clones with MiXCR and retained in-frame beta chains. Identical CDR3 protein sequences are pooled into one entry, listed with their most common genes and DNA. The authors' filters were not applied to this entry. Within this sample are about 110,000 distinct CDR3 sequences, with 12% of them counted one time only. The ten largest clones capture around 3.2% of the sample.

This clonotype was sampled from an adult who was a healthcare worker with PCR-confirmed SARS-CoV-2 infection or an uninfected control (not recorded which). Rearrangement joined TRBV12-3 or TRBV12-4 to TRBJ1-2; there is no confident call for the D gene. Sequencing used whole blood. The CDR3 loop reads CASSLGQAGYTF. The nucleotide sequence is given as TGTGCCAGCAGTTTAGGGCAGGCCGGCTACACCTTC.